Presented here are 18 T cell receptor beta chains from one specimen sequenced in a study of control samples from healthy donors and cancer patients. Profiling relied on immunoSEQ multiplex PCR, and the TCRdb table lists in-frame clones only, not all of them. The sample lists roughly 130,000 clones; roughly 94% were seen once. The sequenced sample consisted of PBMCs. These receptors were taken from a man aged 60 to 69 with colorectal cancer.

This sequence joins TRBV6-2 or TRBV6-3 and TRBJ1-1, with TRBD1 as a possible D gene (5 bases). CDR3 length: 11 residues. The germline CDR1 and CDR2 sequences are MNHEY and SVGEGT. V gave up 5 bases and J gave up 7 bases, with 8 bases separating them. As DNA, the CDR3 is TGTGCCAGCAGTGGGGACGGTGAAGCTTTCTTT. This encodes CASSGDGEAFF.

The chain couples TRBV7-9 to TRBJ1-1; D gene ambiguous. CDR3 size: 12 residues. Deletions cut 7 bases from V and 4 bases from J, with 10 bases between. Germline CDR1 is SEHNR and CDR2 is FQNEAQ (reference sequence). Here the CDR3 DNA reads TGTGCCAGCACATTTGGGTTCACTGAAGCTTTCTTT. Translating gives CASTFGFTEAFF.

This chain joins TRBV21-1 and TRBJ1-2; TRBD1 is taken as the D call from the table, unchecked against the DNA. TRBV21-1 counts as a pseudogene. The CDR3 has 14 amino acids. The CDR3 coding sequence is TGTGCCAGCAGCAAATCAGGGGGAAAGTTCGGCTACACCTTC. Translating gives CASSKSGGKFGYTF.

The chain joins TRBV14 to TRBJ2-3, with 13 nucleotides matching TRBD2. Per germline, CDR1 SGHDN and CDR2 FVKESK. V trimming: 3 bases; J trimming: 4 bases; junction bases outside the gene matches: 4. This CDR3 is built from 16 residues. This chain's CDR3 is CASSQGLAGYADTQYF. The CDR3, as DNA: TGTGCCAGCAGCCAGGGACTAGCGGGGTATGCAGATACGCAGTATTTT.

CDR3 in DNA: TGTGCCAGCAGTTCCCCCCGACTAGCGGGGGGCACAGATACGCAGTATTTT. The encoded protein is CASSSPRLAGGTDTQYF. This sequence joins TRBV7-9 and TRBJ2-3; 12 positions match TRBD2. From germline, CDR1 is SEHNR and CDR2 FQNEAQ (reference sequence). Germline trimming cut 6 bases from V and 1 base from J; bases unmatched to any gene: 8. The CDR3 extends over 17 amino acids.

The chain couples TRBV5-1 to TRBJ2-7; the match to TRBD2 covers 13 bases. V lost 0 bases to trimming and J lost 4 bases; unmatched junction nucleotides: 13. CDR1 and CDR2 (germline): SGHRS, YFSETQ. There are 19 residues in the CDR3. The CDR3 loop is CASSLDPPTSGGHSYEQYF. The CDR3 DNA is TGCGCCAGCAGCTTGGACCCGCCGACTAGCGGGGGGCACAGTTACGAGCAGTACTTC.

This sequence joins TRBV11-3 and TRBJ2-5; a possible D gene is TRBD1 (5 bases). Between the trimmed V and J ends, which lost 1 base and 2 bases, there was a span of 11 bases. Per germline, CDR1 SGHNT and CDR2 YENEEA. CDR3 length equals 15 residues. The DNA of the CDR3 is TGTGCCAGCAGCTTAGTCCCAGGGCAACAAGAGACCCAGTACTTC. This gives the protein CASSLVPGQQETQYF.

The chain combines TRBV9 with TRBJ1-4; D might be TRBD1 (6 bases). Germline CDR1 SGDLS, CDR2 YYNGEE. V shed 2 bases and J shed 4 bases, with 12 bases lying between them. The CDR3 consists of 15 residues. CDR3 loop: CASSVGGLGNEKLFF. Written as DNA, the CDR3 is TGTGCCAGCAGCGTTGGGGGGCTGGGTAATGAAAAACTGTTTTTT.

This sequence joins TRBV18 and TRBJ2-3; no clear D. This CDR3 comprises 12 residues. V lost 2 bases and J lost 0, with 0 bases in between. CDR1 is KGHSH and CDR2 is LQKENI in the germline V gene. CDR3 nucleotide sequence: TGTGCCAGCTCACCAAGCACAGATACGCAGTATTTT. Protein sequence: CASSPSTDTQYF.

The rearrangement links TRBV11-2 to TRBJ1-3; D is unresolved. The germline V and J ends were trimmed by 1 base and 2 bases, with 6 bases remaining between them. The CDR3 contains 14 residues. Per the germline V gene, CDR1 is SGHAT and CDR2 is FQNNGV. Here the CDR3 reads CASSLGSTGNTIYF. As DNA, the CDR3 is TGTGCCAGCAGCTTAGGGTCGACTGGAAACACCATATATTTT.

The rearrangement links TRBV5-4 to TRBJ1-2; 7 positions agree with TRBD1. The CDR3 is 15 amino acids. Trimming cost V 4 bases and J 4 bases; bases outside gene matches: 10. Germline-derived CDR1 and CDR2 are SGHNT and YYREEE (reference sequence). CDR3 nucleotides: TGTGCCAGCAGCCAGACAACAGGGGATGGCTATGGCTACACCTTC. It translates to CASSQTTGDGYGYTF.

V usage is TRBV15 and J usage is TRBJ2-7; 10 bases match TRBD1. This CDR3 contains 12 residues. Germline CDR1 is LNHNV and CDR2 is YYDKDF (reference sequence). V lost 3 bases, J lost 11 bases, and 4 bases stayed unmatched. CDR3 sequence reads: CATSRDRGIEYF. The DNA for the CDR3 is TGTGCCACCAGCAGGGACAGGGGGATTGAGTACTTC.

The chain uses TRBV5-1 and TRBJ1-1; D perhaps matches TRBD1 (5 bases). Germline values: CDR1 SGHRS, CDR2 YFSETQ. V dropped 0 bases and J dropped 1 base, with 13 bases sitting between them. The CDR3 runs to 16 residues. This chain's CDR3 is CASSLEGLSQNTEAFF. CDR3 bases: TGCGCCAGCAGCTTGGAGGGGTTGTCGCAGAACACTGAAGCTTTCTTT.

The chain is built from TRBV5-1 and TRBJ2-5, with 10 nucleotides matching TRBD1. This CDR3 region has 16 residues. Germline V CDR1 and CDR2: SGHRS, YFSETQ. Trimming took 0 bases from V and 5 from J; bases not matched to a gene: 7. CDR3: CASSLDRQGAGETQYF. The CDR3, as DNA: TGCGCCAGCAGCTTGGATCGACAGGGGGCTGGGGAGACCCAGTACTTC.

The chain links TRBV6-6 to TRBJ2-7; 15 bases agree with TRBD2. This CDR3 is built from 17 residues. In germline, CDR1 is MNHNY, CDR2 SVGAGI (reference sequence). Trimming at V came to 6 bases and at J to 4 bases, leaving 10 bases not matched to a gene. CDR3: CASRRTGTSGGLYEQYF. The CDR3 DNA is TGTGCCAGCAGACGAACCGGGACTAGCGGGGGGTTATACGAGCAGTACTTC.

J is TRBJ2-3 and V is TRBV2; D is perhaps TRBD1 (6 bases). There are 15 residues in the CDR3. Deletions cut 4 bases from V and 3 bases from J, with 14 bases between. Germline loops: CDR1 SNHLY, CDR2 FYNNEI. The CDR3 coding sequence is TGTGCCAGCAGTGGACAGGCTGTAGGGACAGATACGCAGTATTTT. It specifies CASSGQAVGTDTQYF.

The V and J genes are TRBV7-2 and TRBJ1-1; D gene unclear. Germline V gene data show CDR1 as SGHTA and CDR2 as FQGNSA. V dropped 0 bases and J dropped 2 bases, with 7 bases sitting between them. The CDR3 runs 14 residues. CDR3 coding DNA: TGTGCCAGCAGCTTAGCGCGTAGAAACACTGAAGCTTTCTTT. It yields the protein CASSLARRNTEAFF.

The chain recombines TRBV5-1 with TRBJ1-1; 8 nucleotides agree with TRBD1. The CDR3 has 14 amino acids. The ends lost 3 bases at V and 4 bases at J; junction bases unmatched: 5. Germline-derived CDR1 and CDR2 are SGHRS and YFSETQ. The CDR3: CASSSTGESTEAFF. DNA of the CDR3: TGCGCCAGCAGCTCGACAGGGGAGAGCACTGAAGCTTTCTTT.